Listed here are 31 T cell receptor beta chains from one sample, sequenced in a study of T-cell reconstitution after alpha-beta-depleted transplantation in children listed by TCRdb under 2016. The sample's treatment or condition, from its label and the paper: allogeneic hematopoietic cell transplantation with graft depleted of TCRalphabeta T cells and CD19 B cells. The method behind the library was PCR. Sequencing relied on an Illumina HiSeq 2500. To normalize quantification of the TCRbeta repertoire, the TCR libraries were built with molecular barcoding that relied on unique molecular identifiers. TCRdb redid the processing of the public reads, applying fastp at Q25 and MiXCR, and retained in-frame beta chains. All rows with the same CDR3 protein become a single entry with the most common DNA and genes. Counted in this sample were about 580,000 distinct CDR3 sequences; under 25% of them appeared once. Around 14% of the sample comes from the top ten.

Sequenced here: PBMCs, mostly from graft donor cells, sampled 360 days after TCRalphabeta/CD19-depleted stem cell transplant. The receptor set was obtained from a boy under two years old who had a stem cell transplant for acute myeloid leukemia, so the T cells may come from the graft donor.

This clonotype was counted between two and nine times. This chain links TRBV27 with TRBJ2-7, with 8 nucleotides matching TRBD1. The germline CDR1 and CDR2 sequences are MNHEY and SMNVEV (reference sequence). V was pared by 6 bases and J by 2 bases, with 15 bases of the junction left unmatched. The CDR3 spans 17 residues. The DNA for the CDR3 is TGTGCCAGCAGGTTAGGGAAAGACAGGGGTTCCACCTACGAGCAGTACGTC. Translation: CASRLGKDRGSTYEQYV.

This clonotype has at least ten counts. V usage is TRBV12-3 or TRBV12-4 and J usage is TRBJ1-2; D is unclear. The CDR3 consists of 12 residues. V gave up 5 bases and J gave up 1 base, with 5 bases separating them. The CDR3 sequence is CASSNSNYGYTF. Written as DNA, the CDR3 is TGTGCCAGCAGTAACAGTAACTATGGCTACACCTTC.

This CDR3 is CASHGRLSTDTQYF. In nucleotides, the CDR3 is TGTGCTAGTCACGGGCGGCTTAGCACAGATACGCAGTATTTT. The chain has TRBV12-5 and TRBJ2-3; D uncertain. This CDR3 is built from 14 residues. Between the trimmed V and J ends, which lost 8 bases and 0 bases, there was a span of 12 bases. Germline CDR1 and CDR2: LGHNT and FRNRAP.

This clonotype was observed a few times. The chain joins TRBV20-1 to TRBJ2-5; 9 nucleotides match TRBD2. The CDR3 sequence is 13 residues long. V lost 7 bases, J lost 4 bases, and 7 bases stayed unmatched. CDR1 and CDR2 (germline): DFQATT, SNEGSKA (reference sequence). CDR3 DNA sequence: TGCAGTGAAAGCGGGGGGCTTCGAGAGACCCAGTACTTC. It encodes CSESGGLRETQYF.

V usage is TRBV12-3 or TRBV12-4 and J usage is TRBJ2-7; tentative D call: TRBD1 (6 bases). Trimming left V 5 bases short and J 3 bases short, with 17 bases between. The CDR3 contains 15 residues. DNA of the CDR3: TGTGCCAGCAGTCAACGGACAGCCAGCCACTACGAGCAGTACTTC. Protein: CASSQRTASHYEQYF.

This clonotype appeared many times. V and J are TRBV7-9 and TRBJ2-7; TRBD2 is a possible D gene (6 bases). Trimming removed 8 bases at V and 0 bases at J, with 11 bases between. The CDR3 is made up of 13 amino acids. CDR1 is SEHNR, CDR2 FQNEAQ, per germline (reference sequence). For the CDR3, the DNA is TGTGCCAGCGCTCCGGGAGTCTCCTACGAGCAGTACTTC. It is translated as CASAPGVSYEQYF.

Many counts were recorded for this clonotype. The V call is TRBV7-2, the J call TRBJ2-2, with D possibly being TRBD1 or TRBD2 (5 bases each). Between the trimmed V and J ends, which lost 5 bases and 6 bases, there was a span of 16 bases. This CDR3 spans 15 amino acids. CDR1 and CDR2 (germline): SGHTA, FQGNSA. This CDR3 is CASSPGPLRPGELFF. The CDR3 DNA sequence: TGTGCCAGCAGCCCGGGGCCTCTCCGGCCCGGGGAGCTGTTTTTT.

The table lists this clonotype with a count of one. The rearrangement uses TRBV6-5 and TRBJ1-4, with D unclear. The germline V and J ends were trimmed by 0 bases and 5 bases, with 7 bases remaining between them. The CDR3 is 14 amino acids. Germline CDR1 is MNHEY and CDR2 is SVGAGI. The CDR3 nucleotides read TGTGCCAGCAGTTACTCCGGGCGGAATGAAAAACTGTTTTTT. Its translation is CASSYSGRNEKLFF.

This clonotype has only a few counts. The V call is TRBV20-1, the J call TRBJ1-4; a possible D gene is TRBD1 (5 bases). The CDR3 consists of 13 residues. V gave up 8 bases and J gave up 4 bases, with 14 bases separating them. The germline CDR1 and CDR2 sequences are DFQATT and SNEGSKA (reference sequence). CDR3 region: CSTTDQGNEKLFF. In DNA form, the CDR3 reads TGCAGTACGACGGACCAGGGTAATGAAAAACTGTTTTTT.

The sample holds a few counts of this clonotype. Written as DNA, the CDR3 is TGTGCCAGCAGCTTAGTCACGGGAGGCCGGGTTAACACCGGGGAGCTGTTTTTT. It yields the protein CASSLVTGGRVNTGELFF. The rearrangement links TRBV11-1 to TRBJ2-2, with TRBD2 identical over 7 bases. Germline V gene lookup returns CDR1 SGHAT and CDR2 FQDESV (reference sequence). CDR3 length: 18 amino acids. V trimming: 1 base; J trimming: 2 bases; junction bases outside the gene matches: 10.

This clonotype was observed at least ten times. The chain carries TRBV28 and TRBJ1-6; unclear D gene. This CDR3 has 15 residues. Germline CDR1 MDHEN, CDR2 SYDVKM. Trimming took 3 bases from V and 7 from J, leaving 13 bases between them. The CDR3 sequence is CASSFQAAGNSPLHF. In DNA form, the CDR3 reads TGTGCCAGCAGTTTCCAGGCTGCGGGGAATTCACCCCTCCACTTT.

The sample holds a few counts of this clonotype. V and J are TRBV20-1 and TRBJ1-1; D perhaps matches TRBD1 (5 bases). CDR1 is DFQATT, CDR2 SNEGSKA, per germline (reference sequence). V lost 4 bases and J 2 bases, leaving 14 bases between the germline ends. This CDR3 is 14 amino acids long. This CDR3 is CSANRGGFNTEAFF. Here the CDR3 DNA reads TGCAGTGCTAACCGCGGGGGGTTCAACACTGAAGCTTTCTTT.

This clonotype was detected ten times or more. This chain uses TRBV6-5 with TRBJ2-5, with 7 bases fitting TRBD1. After removal of 0 bases from V and 4 bases from J, the junction contained 11 bases not matched to a gene. Germline CDR1 reads MNHEY; CDR2 reads SVGAGI. There are 17 residues in the CDR3. The CDR3 bases are TGTGCCAGCAGTTACTCGCGGAGACAGGGAACGGGAGAGACCCAGTACTTC. Encoded protein: CASSYSRRQGTGETQYF.

CDR3 amino acids: CASSPPGAGQTQYF. The CDR3 DNA follows: TGTGCCAGCAGTCCCCCGGGGGCGGGGCAGACCCAGTACTTC. The genes are TRBV12-3 or TRBV12-4 and TRBJ2-5; either TRBD1 or TRBD2 may supply D (6 bases each). The CDR3 contains 14 residues. V shed 5 bases and J shed 6 bases, with 16 bases lying between them.

This rearrangement joins TRBV6-5 to TRBJ1-1, with 8 bases identical to TRBD1. Trimming removed 2 bases from V and 2 bases from J; junction bases left unmatched: 7. The V gene's germline CDR1 is MNHEY and CDR2 SVGAGI. This CDR3 has 16 amino acids. The CDR3, as DNA: TGTGCCAGCAGTTACGAGGGTACAGGGGGAAACACTGAAGCTTTCTTT. This translates into CASSYEGTGGNTEAFF.

This clonotype appeared a few times. V and J are TRBV7-2 and TRBJ1-2, with 9 bases identical to TRBD1. V lost 5 bases to trimming and J lost 0 bases; unmatched junction nucleotides: 4. The CDR3 totals 15 residues. The germline CDR1 and CDR2 sequences are SGHTA and FQGNSA. The CDR3 DNA reads TGTGCCAGCAGCCGGGACAGGGTAACTAACTATGGCTACACCTTC. This codes for CASSRDRVTNYGYTF.

This clonotype was seen at least ten times. The V gene is TRBV5-5, the J gene TRBJ1-5; TRBD1 might be the D (5 bases). Germline V lookup: CDR1 SGHKS, CDR2 YYEKEE (reference sequence). The CDR3 spans 15 residues. The V end was cut by 4 bases, the J end by 5 bases, with 16 bases between. CDR3 in amino acids: CASSAGVETHQPQHF. The CDR3 DNA is TGTGCCAGCAGCGCGGGGGTAGAAACCCATCAGCCCCAGCATTTT.

The chain uses TRBV28 and TRBJ1-1, with D possibly matching TRBD1 (5 bases). This CDR3 spans 12 amino acids. Germline-derived CDR1 and CDR2 are MDHEN and SYDVKM. V dropped 7 bases and J dropped 1 base, with 7 bases sitting between them. CDR3 sequence reads: CASKTENTEAFF. The CDR3 DNA reads as TGTGCCAGCAAGACAGAGAACACTGAAGCTTTCTTT.

This clonotype was detected once. This chain uses TRBV7-9 with TRBJ2-3, with a possible D match to TRBD2 (6 bases). The V end was cut by 3 bases, the J end by 0 bases, with 13 bases between. This CDR3 is 16 amino acids long. Germline CDR1 and CDR2: SEHNR and FQNEAQ (reference sequence). CDR3 sequence (DNA): TGTGCCAGCAGCTTCTGGGAGGCGGGTAGCACAGATACGCAGTATTTT. This translates into CASSFWEAGSTDTQYF.

In this sample, this clonotype turned up many times. The rearrangement uses TRBV20-1 and TRBJ1-5; D gene unclear. V shed 3 bases and J shed 2 bases, with 5 bases lying between them. The CDR3 extends over 12 amino acids. Germline lookup yields CDR1 DFQATT and CDR2 SNEGSKA (reference sequence). CDR3 nucleotides: TGCAGTGCTAGGTGGGGCAATCAGCCCCAGCATTTT. The encoded protein is CSARWGNQPQHF.

The chain carries TRBV15 and TRBJ2-1, with a weak D call TRBD2 (5 bases). V shed 5 bases and J shed 4 bases, with 9 bases lying between them. CDR3 length: 13 amino acids. The V gene's germline CDR1 is LNHNV and CDR2 YYDKDF (reference sequence). CDR3 sequence reads: CATSFRRYNEQFF. The DNA of the CDR3 is TGTGCCACCAGCTTTCGGAGGTACAATGAGCAGTTCTTC. Based on the CDR3 plus reference TRBV15 and TRBJ2-1, the full variable domain is DAMVIQNPRYQVTQFGKPVTLSCSQTLNHNVMYWYQQKSSQAPKLLFHYYDKDFNNEADTPDNFQSRRPNTSFCFLDIRSPGLGDTAMYLCATSFRRYNEQFFGPGTRLTVL.

This clonotype was recorded at least ten times. This CDR3 reads CASSLLGAGELFF. DNA of the CDR3: TGTGCCAGCAGCTTGTTGGGCGCCGGGGAGCTGTTTTTT. The chain combines TRBV5-6 with TRBJ2-2; D is ambiguous. In germline, CDR1 is SGHDT, CDR2 YYEEEE. This CDR3 comprises 13 residues. The V and J ends lost 1 base and 6 bases respectively, with 7 bases between them. Full variable domain (rest looked up from reference TRBV5-6 and TRBJ2-2): DAGVTQSPTHLIKTRGQQVTLRCSPKSGHDTVSWYQQALGQGPQFIFQYYEEEERQRGNFPDRFSGHQFPNYSSELNVNALLLGDSALYLCASSLLGAGELFFGEGSRLTVL.

This clonotype was recorded at least ten times. The rearrangement links TRBV15 to TRBJ2-1, with D perhaps TRBD1 (6 bases). CDR3 length: 12 amino acids. The germline CDR1 and CDR2 sequences are LNHNV and YYDKDF (reference sequence). Trimming removed 1 base at V and 12 bases at J, with 10 bases between. The CDR3 DNA follows: TGTGCCACCAGCAGAGCGGGGACACTGCAGTTCTTC. Translating it yields CATSRAGTLQFF. Based on the CDR3 plus reference TRBV15 and TRBJ2-1, the full variable domain is DAMVIQNPRYQVTQFGKPVTLSCSQTLNHNVMYWYQQKSSQAPKLLFHYYDKDFNNEADTPDNFQSRRPNTSFCFLDIRSPGLGDTAMYLCATSRAGTLQFFGPGTRLTVL.

This clonotype was found many times. The chain employs TRBV20-1 and TRBJ1-2; no clear D. Between the trimmed V and J ends, which lost 0 bases and 4 bases, there was a span of 6 bases. Germline V lookup: CDR1 DFQATT, CDR2 SNEGSKA (reference sequence). CDR3 length: 12 residues. CDR3 bases: TGCAGTGCTAGAGATCTAGGCTATGGCTACACCTTC. This codes for CSARDLGYGYTF.

This clonotype was recorded many times. The rearrangement links TRBV7-2 to TRBJ2-1; D may correspond to TRBD1 or TRBD2 (5 bases each). The ends were cut back, 5 bases at V and 4 bases at J, with 18 bases in the middle. The germline V gene encodes CDR1 SGHTA and CDR2 FQGNSA. The CDR3 has 16 amino acids. The DNA for the CDR3 is TGTGCCAGCAGCCGGAGGCTGGGGGTTTCATACAATGAGCAGTTCTTC. This gives the protein CASSRRLGVSYNEQFF.

The chain carries TRBV29-1 and TRBJ1-2, with 7 nucleotides matching TRBD1. Germline-derived CDR1 and CDR2 are SQVTM and ANQGSEA. The CDR3 covers 15 residues. J was trimmed by 5 bases and V by 8 bases; bases with no gene match: 17. The CDR3, as DNA: TGCAGCTATGCAGTTGGGCCCGGGACAGCTTATGGCTACACCTTC. Its protein product is CSYAVGPGTAYGYTF.

The V and J genes are TRBV10-3 and TRBJ2-5; TRBD2 agrees at 10 bases. The ends lost 7 bases at V and 4 bases at J; junction bases unmatched: 9. Germline V CDR1 and CDR2: ENHRY, SYGVKD. The CDR3 spans 15 residues. The CDR3, as DNA: TGTGCCATCACATCCAGCGGGGGGGGTCGAGAGACCCAGTACTTC. It specifies CAITSSGGGRETQYF.

This clonotype has ten or more counts. V gene TRBV29-1 combines with J gene TRBJ2-6; 11 bases line up with TRBD1. Per the germline V gene, CDR1 is SQVTM and CDR2 is ANQGSEA. The trim removed 5 bases at V and 4 bases at J, leaving 4 bases unmatched. The CDR3 length is 15 residues. CDR3 coding DNA: TGCAGCGTTTTGGACAGGGGGCCCGGGGCCAACGTCCTGACTTTC. Amino acid sequence: CSVLDRGPGANVLTF.

J is TRBJ1-5 and V is TRBV12-3 or TRBV12-4; the D is unclear. The CDR3 is 14 residues long. V lost 6 bases to trimming and J lost 5 bases, with 14 bases between them. DNA of the CDR3: TGTGCCAGCAGCCAACCCAGGACGCATCAGCCCCAGCATTTT. This codes for CASSQPRTHQPQHF.

This chain uses TRBV6-2 or TRBV6-3 with TRBJ2-1, with a possible D match to TRBD1 (7 bases). The length of the CDR3 is 15 residues. Germline values: CDR1 MNHEY, CDR2 SVGEGT. The V gene lost 5 bases and the J gene lost 9 bases, with 20 bases spanning the gap. The CDR3: CASSNGGGGFFEQFF. The DNA for the CDR3 is TGTGCCAGCAGTAACGGAGGAGGGGGCTTCTTTGAGCAGTTCTTC.

This clonotype was counted ten times or more. The genes are TRBV5-5 and TRBJ1-4; a weak D match, TRBD1 (5 bases). The CDR3 extends over 15 amino acids. Germline CDR1 SGHKS, CDR2 YYEKEE (reference sequence). V lost 2 bases and J 0 bases, leaving 8 bases between the germline ends. CDR3 coding DNA: TGTGCCAGCAGCTTAGACAGCGCAACTAATGAAAAACTGTTTTTT. As protein: CASSLDSATNEKLFF.